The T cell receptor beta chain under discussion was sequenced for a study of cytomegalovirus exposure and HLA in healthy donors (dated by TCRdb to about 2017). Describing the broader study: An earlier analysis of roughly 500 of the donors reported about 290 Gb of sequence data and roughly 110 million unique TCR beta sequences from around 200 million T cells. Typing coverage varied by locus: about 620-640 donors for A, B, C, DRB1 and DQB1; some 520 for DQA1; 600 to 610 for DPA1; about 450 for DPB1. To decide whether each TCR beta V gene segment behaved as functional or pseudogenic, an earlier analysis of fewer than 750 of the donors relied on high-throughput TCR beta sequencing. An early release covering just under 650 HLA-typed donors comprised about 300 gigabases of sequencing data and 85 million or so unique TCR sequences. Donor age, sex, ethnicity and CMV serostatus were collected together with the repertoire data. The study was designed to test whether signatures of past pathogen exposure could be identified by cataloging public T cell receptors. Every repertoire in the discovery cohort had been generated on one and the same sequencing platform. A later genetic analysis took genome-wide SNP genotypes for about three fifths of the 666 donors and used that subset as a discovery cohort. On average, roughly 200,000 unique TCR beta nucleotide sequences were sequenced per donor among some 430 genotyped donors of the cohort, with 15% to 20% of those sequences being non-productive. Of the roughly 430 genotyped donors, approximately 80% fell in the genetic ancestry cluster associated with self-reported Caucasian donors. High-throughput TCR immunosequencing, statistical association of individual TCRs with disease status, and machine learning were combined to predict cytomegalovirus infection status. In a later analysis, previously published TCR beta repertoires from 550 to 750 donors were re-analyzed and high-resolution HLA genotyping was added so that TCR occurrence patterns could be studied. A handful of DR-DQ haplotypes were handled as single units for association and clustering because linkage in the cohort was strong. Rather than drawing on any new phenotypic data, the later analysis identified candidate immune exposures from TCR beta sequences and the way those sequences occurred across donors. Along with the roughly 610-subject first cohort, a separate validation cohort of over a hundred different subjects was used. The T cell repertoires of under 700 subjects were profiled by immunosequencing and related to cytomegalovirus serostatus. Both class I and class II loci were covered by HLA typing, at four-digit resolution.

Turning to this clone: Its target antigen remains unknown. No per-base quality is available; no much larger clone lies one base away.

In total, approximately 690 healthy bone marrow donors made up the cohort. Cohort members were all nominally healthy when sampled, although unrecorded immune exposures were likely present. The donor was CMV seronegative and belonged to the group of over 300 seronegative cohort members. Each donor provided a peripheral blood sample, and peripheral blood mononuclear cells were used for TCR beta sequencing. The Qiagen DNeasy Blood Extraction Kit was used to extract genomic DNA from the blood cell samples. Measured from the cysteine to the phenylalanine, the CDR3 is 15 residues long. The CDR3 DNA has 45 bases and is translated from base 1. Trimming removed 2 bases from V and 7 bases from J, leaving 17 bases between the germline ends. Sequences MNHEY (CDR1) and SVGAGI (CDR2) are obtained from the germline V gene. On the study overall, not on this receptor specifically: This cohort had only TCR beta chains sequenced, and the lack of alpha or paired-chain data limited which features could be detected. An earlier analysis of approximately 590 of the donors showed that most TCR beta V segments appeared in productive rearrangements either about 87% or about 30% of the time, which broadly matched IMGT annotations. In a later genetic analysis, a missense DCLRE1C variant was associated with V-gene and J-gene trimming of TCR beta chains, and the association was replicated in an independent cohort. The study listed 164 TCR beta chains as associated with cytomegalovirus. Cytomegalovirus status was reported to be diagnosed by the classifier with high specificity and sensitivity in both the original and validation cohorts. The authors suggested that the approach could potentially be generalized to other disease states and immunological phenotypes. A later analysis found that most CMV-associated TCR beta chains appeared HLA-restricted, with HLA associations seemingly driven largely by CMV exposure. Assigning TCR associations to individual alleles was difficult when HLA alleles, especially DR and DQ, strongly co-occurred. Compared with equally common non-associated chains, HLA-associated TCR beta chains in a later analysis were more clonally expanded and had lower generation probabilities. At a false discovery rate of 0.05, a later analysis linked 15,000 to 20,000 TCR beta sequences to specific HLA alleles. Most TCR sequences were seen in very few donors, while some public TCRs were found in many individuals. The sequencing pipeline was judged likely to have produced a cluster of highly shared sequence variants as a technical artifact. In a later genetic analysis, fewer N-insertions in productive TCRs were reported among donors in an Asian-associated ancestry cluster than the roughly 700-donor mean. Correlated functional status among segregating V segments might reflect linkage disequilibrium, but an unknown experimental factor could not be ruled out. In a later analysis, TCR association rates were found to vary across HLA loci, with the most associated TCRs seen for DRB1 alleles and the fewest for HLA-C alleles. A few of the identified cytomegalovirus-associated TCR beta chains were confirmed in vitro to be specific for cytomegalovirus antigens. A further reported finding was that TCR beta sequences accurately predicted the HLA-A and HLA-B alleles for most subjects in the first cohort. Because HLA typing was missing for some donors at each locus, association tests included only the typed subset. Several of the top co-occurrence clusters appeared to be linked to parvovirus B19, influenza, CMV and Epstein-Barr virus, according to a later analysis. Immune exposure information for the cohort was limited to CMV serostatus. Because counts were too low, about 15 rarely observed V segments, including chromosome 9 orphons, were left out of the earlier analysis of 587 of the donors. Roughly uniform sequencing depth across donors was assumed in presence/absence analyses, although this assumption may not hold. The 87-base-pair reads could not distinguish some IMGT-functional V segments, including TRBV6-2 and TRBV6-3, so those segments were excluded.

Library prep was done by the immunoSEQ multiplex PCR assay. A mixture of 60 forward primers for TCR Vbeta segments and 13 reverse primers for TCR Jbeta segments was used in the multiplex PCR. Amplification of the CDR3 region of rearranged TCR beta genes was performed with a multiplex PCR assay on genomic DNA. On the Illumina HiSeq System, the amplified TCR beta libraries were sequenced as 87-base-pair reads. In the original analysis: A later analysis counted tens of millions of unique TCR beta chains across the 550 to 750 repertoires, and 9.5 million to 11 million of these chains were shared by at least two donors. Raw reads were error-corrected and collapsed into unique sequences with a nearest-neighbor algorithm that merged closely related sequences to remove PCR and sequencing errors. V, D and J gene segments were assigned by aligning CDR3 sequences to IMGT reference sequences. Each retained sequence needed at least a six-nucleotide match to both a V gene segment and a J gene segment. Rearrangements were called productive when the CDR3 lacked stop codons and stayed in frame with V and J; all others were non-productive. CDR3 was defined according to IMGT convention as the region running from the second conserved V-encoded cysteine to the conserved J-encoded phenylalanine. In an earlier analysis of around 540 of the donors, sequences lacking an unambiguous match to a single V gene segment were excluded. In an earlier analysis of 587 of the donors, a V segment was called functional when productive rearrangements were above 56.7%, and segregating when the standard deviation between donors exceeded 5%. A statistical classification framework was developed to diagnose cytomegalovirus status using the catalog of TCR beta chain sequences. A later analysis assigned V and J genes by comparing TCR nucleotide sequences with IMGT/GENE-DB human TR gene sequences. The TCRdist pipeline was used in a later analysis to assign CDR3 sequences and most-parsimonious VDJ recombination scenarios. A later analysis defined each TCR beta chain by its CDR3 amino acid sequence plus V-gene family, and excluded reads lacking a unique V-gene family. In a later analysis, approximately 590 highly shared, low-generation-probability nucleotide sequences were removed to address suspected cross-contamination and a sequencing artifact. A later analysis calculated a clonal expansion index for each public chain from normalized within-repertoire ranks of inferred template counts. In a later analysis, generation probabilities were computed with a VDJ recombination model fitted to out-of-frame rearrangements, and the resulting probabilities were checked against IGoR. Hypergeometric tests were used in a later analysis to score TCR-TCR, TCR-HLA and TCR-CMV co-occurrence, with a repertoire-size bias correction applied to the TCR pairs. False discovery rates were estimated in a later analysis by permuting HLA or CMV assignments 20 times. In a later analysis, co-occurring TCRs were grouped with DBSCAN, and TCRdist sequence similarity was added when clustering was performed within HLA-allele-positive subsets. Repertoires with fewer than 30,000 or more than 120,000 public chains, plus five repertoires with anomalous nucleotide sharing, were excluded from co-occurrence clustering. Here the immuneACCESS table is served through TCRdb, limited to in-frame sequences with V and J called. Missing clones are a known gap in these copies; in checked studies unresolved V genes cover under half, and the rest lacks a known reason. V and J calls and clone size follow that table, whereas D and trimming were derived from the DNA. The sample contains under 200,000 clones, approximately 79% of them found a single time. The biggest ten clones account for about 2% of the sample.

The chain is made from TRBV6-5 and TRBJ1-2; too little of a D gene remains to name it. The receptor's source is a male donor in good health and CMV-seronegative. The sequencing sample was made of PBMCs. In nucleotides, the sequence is TGTGCCAGCAGTTACCACAGAGACCCTCTTCCTGGCTACACCTTC. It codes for CASSYHRDPLPGYTF.